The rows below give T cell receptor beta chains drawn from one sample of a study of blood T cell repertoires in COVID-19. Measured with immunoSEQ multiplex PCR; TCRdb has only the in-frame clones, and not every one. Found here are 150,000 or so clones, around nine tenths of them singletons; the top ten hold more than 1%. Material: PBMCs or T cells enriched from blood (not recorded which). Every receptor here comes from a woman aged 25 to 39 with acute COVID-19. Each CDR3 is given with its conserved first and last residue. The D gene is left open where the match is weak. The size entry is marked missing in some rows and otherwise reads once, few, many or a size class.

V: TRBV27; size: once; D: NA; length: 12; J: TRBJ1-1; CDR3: CASKNSITEAFF; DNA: TGTGCCAGCAAAAACAGTATCACTGAAGCTTTCTTT
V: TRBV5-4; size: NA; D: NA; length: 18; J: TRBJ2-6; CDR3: CASSRTGLRHSGANVLTF; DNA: TGTGCCAGCAGCCGTACAGGGCTCCGTCACTCTGGGGCCAACGTCCTGACTTTC
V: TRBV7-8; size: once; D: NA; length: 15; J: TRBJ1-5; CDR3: CASSTQARTDQPQHF; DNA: TGTGCCAGCAGCACACAGGCCCGGACCGATCAGCCCCAGCATTTT
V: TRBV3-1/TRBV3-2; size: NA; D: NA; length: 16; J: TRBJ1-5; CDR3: CASSPEDLGGNQPQHF; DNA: TGTGCCAGCAGCCCAGAGGACTTGGGTGGCAATCAGCCCCAGCATTTT
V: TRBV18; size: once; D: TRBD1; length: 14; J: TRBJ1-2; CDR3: CASSPPVTGHGYTF; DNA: TGTGCCAGCTCACCACCCGTGACAGGGCATGGCTACACCTTC
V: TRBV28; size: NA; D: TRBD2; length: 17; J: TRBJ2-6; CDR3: CASSSLAGFSGANVLTF; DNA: TGTGCCAGCAGTAGCCTAGCGGGATTCTCTGGGGCCAACGTCCTGACTTTC
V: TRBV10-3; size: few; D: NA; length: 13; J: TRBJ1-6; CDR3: CAISETGSSPLHF; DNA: TGTGCCATCAGTGAGACAGGGTCTTCACCCCTCCACTTT
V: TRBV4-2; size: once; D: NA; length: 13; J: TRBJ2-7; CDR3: CASSQDEDGEQYF; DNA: TGTGCCAGCAGCCAAGATGAGGATGGCGAGCAGTACTTC
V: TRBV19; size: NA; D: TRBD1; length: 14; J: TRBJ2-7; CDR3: CASSSQGAPGEQYF; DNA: TGTGCCAGTAGTTCACAGGGGGCCCCGGGGGAGCAGTACTTC
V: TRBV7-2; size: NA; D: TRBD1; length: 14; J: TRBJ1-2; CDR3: CASSPGQQIYGYTF; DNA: TGTGCCAGCAGCCCGGGACAGCAGATCTATGGCTACACCTTC
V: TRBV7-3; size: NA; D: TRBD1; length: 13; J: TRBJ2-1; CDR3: CASSHDRVGEQFF; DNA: TGTGCCAGCAGCCACGACAGGGTAGGAGAGCAGTTCTTC
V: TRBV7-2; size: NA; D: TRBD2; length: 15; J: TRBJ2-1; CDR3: CASSFSGSSYNEQFF; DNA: TGTGCCAGCAGCTTTAGCGGGAGCTCCTACAATGAGCAGTTCTTC
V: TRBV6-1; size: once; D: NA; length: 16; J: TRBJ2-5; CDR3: CASSEGPNSSGETQYF; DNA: TGTGCCAGCAGTGAAGGACCAAACAGCTCTGGGGAGACCCAGTACTTC
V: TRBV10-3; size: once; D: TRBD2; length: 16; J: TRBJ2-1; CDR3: CAISESGLAARNEQFF; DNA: TGTGCCATCAGTGAGTCAGGACTAGCAGCCCGCAATGAGCAGTTCTTC
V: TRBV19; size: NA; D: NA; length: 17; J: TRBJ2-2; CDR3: CASSIDPQKLRTGELFF; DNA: TGTGCCAGTAGTATAGACCCCCAGAAGCTCAGGACCGGGGAGCTGTTTTTT
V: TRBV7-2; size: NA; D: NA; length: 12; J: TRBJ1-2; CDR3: CASSFRTEVNSF; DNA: TGTGCCAGCAGCTTCCGGACTGAAGTCAATTCCTTC
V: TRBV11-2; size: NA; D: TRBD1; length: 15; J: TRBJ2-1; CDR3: CASRVFGQGKNEQFF; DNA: TGTGCCAGCAGAGTCTTCGGACAGGGTAAGAATGAGCAGTTCTTC
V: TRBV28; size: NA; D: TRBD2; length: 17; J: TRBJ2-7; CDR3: CASSPSTSGKTSYEQYF; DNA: TGTGCCAGCAGTCCTTCAACTAGCGGGAAAACCTCCTACGAGCAGTACTTC
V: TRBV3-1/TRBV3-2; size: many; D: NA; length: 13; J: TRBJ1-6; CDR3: CASSQNLGSPLHF; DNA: TGTGCCAGCAGCCAAAATCTAGGCTCACCCCTCCACTTT
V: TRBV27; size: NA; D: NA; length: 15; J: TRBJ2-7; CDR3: CASSLRGIGSYEQYF; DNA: TGTGCCAGCAGCCTTAGGGGAATTGGCTCCTACGAGCAGTACTTC
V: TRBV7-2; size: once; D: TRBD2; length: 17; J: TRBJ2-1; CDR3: CASSLAGTSGSYNEQFF; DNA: TGTGCCAGCAGCTTAGCCGGGACTAGCGGATCCTACAATGAGCAGTTCTTC
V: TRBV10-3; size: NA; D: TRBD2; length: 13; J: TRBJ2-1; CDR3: CAISPGLGIEQFF; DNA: TGTGCCATCAGCCCGGGACTAGGCATTGAGCAGTTCTTC
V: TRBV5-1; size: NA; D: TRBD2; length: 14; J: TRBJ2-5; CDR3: CASSLVAGSVTQYF; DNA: TGCGCCAGCAGCTTGGTAGCGGGAAGTGTGACCCAGTACTTC
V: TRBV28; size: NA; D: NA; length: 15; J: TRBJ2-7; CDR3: CASSQTATLSYEQYF; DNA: TGTGCCAGCAGCCAGACAGCTACCCTTTCCTACGAGCAGTACTTC
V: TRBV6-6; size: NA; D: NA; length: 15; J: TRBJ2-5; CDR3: CASSYSHYIMETQYF; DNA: TGTGCCAGCAGTTACTCCCACTACATAATGGAGACCCAGTACTTC
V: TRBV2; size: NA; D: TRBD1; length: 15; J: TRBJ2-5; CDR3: CASSIRQGLGETQYF; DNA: TGTGCCAGCAGTATAAGACAGGGTCTAGGAGAGACCCAGTACTTC
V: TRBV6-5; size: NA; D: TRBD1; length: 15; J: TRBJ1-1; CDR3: CASSYGGQGAPEAFF; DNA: TGTGCCAGCAGTTACGGGGGACAGGGGGCCCCTGAAGCTTTCTTT
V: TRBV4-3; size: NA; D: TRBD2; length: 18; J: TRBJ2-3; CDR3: CASSQVLLAGGGTDTQYF; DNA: TGCGCCAGCAGCCAAGTCTTGCTAGCGGGAGGAGGCACAGATACGCAGTATTTT
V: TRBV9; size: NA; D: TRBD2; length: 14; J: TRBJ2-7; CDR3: CASSVGTTTYEQYF; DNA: TGTGCCAGCAGCGTGGGGACTACGACCTACGAGCAGTACTTC
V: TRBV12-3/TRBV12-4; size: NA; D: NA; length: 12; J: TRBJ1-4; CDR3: CASRHGLEKLFF; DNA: TGTGCCAGCAGACATGGCTTGGAAAAACTGTTTTTT
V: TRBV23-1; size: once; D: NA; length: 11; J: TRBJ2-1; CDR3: CAIPRGNEQFF; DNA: TGCGCCATCCCGCGGGGAAATGAGCAGTTCTTC